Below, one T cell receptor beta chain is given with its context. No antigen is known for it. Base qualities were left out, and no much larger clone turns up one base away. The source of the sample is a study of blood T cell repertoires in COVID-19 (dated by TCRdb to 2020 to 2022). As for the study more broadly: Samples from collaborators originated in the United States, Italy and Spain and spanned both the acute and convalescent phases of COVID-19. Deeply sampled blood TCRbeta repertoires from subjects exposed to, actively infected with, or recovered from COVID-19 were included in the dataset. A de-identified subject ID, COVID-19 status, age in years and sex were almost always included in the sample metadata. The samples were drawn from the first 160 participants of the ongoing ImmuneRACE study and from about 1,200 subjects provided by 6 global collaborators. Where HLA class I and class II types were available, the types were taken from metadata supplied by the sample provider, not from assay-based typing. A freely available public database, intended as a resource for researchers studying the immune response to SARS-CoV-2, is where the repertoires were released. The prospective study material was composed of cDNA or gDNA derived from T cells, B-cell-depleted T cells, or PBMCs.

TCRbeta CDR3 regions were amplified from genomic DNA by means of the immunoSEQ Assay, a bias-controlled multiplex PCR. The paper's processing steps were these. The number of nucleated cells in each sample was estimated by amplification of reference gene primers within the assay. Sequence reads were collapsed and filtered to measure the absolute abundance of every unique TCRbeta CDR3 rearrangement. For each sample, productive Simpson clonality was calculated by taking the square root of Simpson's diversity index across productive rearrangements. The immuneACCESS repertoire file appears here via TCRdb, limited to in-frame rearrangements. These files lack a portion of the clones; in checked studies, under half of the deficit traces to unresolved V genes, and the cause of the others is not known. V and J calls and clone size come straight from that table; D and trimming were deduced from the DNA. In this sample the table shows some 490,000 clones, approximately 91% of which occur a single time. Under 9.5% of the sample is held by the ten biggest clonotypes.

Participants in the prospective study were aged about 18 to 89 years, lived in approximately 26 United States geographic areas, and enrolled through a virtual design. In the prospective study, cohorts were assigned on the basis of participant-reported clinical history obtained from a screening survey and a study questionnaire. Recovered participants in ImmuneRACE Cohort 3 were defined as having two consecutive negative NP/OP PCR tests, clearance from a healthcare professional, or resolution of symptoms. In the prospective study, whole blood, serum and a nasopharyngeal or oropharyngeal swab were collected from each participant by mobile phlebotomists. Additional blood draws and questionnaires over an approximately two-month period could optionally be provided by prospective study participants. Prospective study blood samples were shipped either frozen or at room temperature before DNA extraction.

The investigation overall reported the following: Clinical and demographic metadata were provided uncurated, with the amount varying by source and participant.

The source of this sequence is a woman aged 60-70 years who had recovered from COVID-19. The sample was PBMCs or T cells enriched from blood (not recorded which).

At the DNA level, the sequence is TGTGCCACCAGTGATTGGAGCTCTGGGGCCAACGTCCTGACTTTC. It specifies CATSDWSSGANVLTF. In this chain, TRBV24-1 is recombined with TRBJ2-6; a confident D gene designation cannot be given. V is cut by 2 bases and J by 0 bases, and the space between the germline ends is 4 bases. The CDR3 sequence holds 15 residues, the cysteine and phenylalanine included. Of all the DNA, just the CDR3 is kept, 45 bases in frame from base 1. From the germline V gene, CDR1 is KGHDR and CDR2 is SFDVKD.